This entry concerns a single T cell receptor beta chain. There are a few counts of this clonotype. Its specific antigen is unknown. The input lacks base qualities; no much larger clone sits a single base away. The sample originates from a study of T cells in Graves' hyperthyroidism and ophthalmopathy (dated by TCRdb to between 2019 and 2020). With regard to the full study: Peripheral blood samples were taken at initial diagnosis, before any treatment was given. To identify TCR V-J signatures that set the groups apart, the researchers used a discovery cohort of roughly 100 patients, made up of 43 with Graves' ophthalmopathy and 57 with stable Graves' hyperthyroidism. Prospective prediction of ophthalmopathy was tested in an independent validation cohort consisting of about 19 hyperthyroidism patients and 17 patients who later progressed to ophthalmopathy. The 100 or so discovery patients were randomly split 7:3 into training and test sets. In six Graves' hyperthyroidism patients, the study also compared T-cell repertoires from thyroid tissue with T-cell repertoires from blood. After sampling, hyperthyroidism patients received methimazole starting at 30 mg daily, and ophthalmopathy patients received high-dose intravenous methylprednisolone. TCR Vbeta CDR3 sequencing of 140 or so peripheral blood samples (roughly 41 ophthalmopathy, some 75 hyperthyroidism and roughly 17 progressor patients) is reported in the paper. Summary of the overall study and its limitations: In validation, the model predicted progression to ophthalmopathy with roughly 70% sensitivity and approximately 74% specificity, a median of approximately 6.7 months before onset. Ophthalmopathy was separated from stable hyperthyroidism by a 13 V-J signature model, with about 88% sensitivity and about 84% specificity obtained in cross-validation and 80%/75% obtained in testing. Sample size was not statistically predetermined, and blinding of investigators to group allocation was not performed. Most expanded thyroid clonotypes (frequency above 0.001) were also detected in blood, a finding suggesting that blood repertoires may reflect thyroid immune responses.

Graves' hyperthyroidism was defined as stable when no progression to ophthalmopathy occurred over 18 months of follow-up. The hyperthyroidism patients were between 18 and 65 years old and newly diagnosed, with a disease duration of less than 2 months. Patients with uncontrolled infections, other autoimmune diseases, pregnancy or lactation were excluded. Clinical symptoms, serum thyroxine and TRAb, thyroid ultrasound, and orbital computed tomography formed the basis for the diagnoses. PBMCs were separated from under 12 ml of fresh peripheral blood using Ficoll-Paque density gradient centrifugation. Total RNA was extracted with Trizol reagent, and quality was checked on an Agilent 2100 Bioanalyzer. TCR beta CDR3 regions were amplified from RNA transcripts. For the first round of RT-PCR on the TCR CDR3, the HTBI primer set was used together with the Qiagen OneStep RT-PCR kit. The libraries were constructed in a second round of multiplex PCR and then size-selected and purified. The libraries were sequenced on an Illumina HiSeq2000 using paired-end 100 bp reads. The published analysis was carried out like this. SOAPnuke was used to process the raw data, with reads discarded if the reads contained adapters or uncalled bases, had a mean Phred below 15, or lacked an exact constant-primer or identifier match. High-quality paired reads were merged with COPE v1.2.5, and unique nucleotide sequences were defined as clonotypes. Clonotypes were aligned to IMGT TRBV, TRBD and TRBJ reference segments using MiTCR v1.1. The analysis included only V-J combinations with a frequency above 0.0001, which together covered roughly 99% of the repertoires. The TCS score was defined as the ratio of F50 (clonal expansion) to E x V (chaos), calculated using BLOSUM62-based TCRdist between CDR3 peptides within each V-J. Welch's t-statistics and random forest reduced fewer than 550 V-J features to 13, which were used in a naive Bayes classifier (R e1071). Using fastp trimming at Q25 and MiXCR clonotype assembly, TCRdb reanalyzed the public sequencing data and kept in-frame beta chains. Rows are combined by CDR3 protein, so each entry shows the most common genes and DNA. These V and J calls originate from TCRdb's pipeline instead of the authors' own analysis. Recorded for this sample are some 270,000 distinct CDR3 sequences; approximately 15% of them occurred a single time. The ten largest clones take up 7.9% of the sample.

The CDR3 measures 13 amino acids from cysteine to phenylalanine. Solely the CDR3 DNA is kept, with 39 bases framed from the first base. CDR1 SGHVS and CDR2 FNYEAQ were looked up in the germline V gene. Trimming at the junction amounts to 5 bases on V and 13 bases on J, and the germline ends lie 17 bases apart. The clonotype comes from a woman aged 35 to 49 with Graves' hyperthyroidism. The chain is made from TRBV7-6 and TRBJ1-4; the D gene remains uncertain. Sequences were obtained from blood. CDR3 reads: CASSGYSSSGLFF. The bases are TGTGCCAGCAGCGGGTATTCCAGCAGTGGACTGTTTTTT.